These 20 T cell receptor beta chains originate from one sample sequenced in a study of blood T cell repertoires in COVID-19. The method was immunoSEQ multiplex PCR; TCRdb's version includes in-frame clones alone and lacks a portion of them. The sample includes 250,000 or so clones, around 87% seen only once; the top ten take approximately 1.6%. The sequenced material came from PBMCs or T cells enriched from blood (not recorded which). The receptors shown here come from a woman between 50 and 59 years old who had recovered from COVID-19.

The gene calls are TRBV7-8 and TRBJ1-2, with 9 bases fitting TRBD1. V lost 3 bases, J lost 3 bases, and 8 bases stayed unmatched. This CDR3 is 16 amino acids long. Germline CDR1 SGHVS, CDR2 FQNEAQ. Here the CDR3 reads CASSFATGGDHYGYTF. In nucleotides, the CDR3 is TGTGCCAGCAGCTTCGCCACAGGGGGCGATCACTATGGCTACACCTTC.

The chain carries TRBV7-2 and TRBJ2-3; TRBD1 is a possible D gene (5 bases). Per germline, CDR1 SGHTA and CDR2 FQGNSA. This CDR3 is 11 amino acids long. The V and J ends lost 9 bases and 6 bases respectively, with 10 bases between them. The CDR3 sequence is CASRGLDTQYF. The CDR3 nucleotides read TGTGCCAGTAGGGGTTTGGATACGCAGTATTTT.

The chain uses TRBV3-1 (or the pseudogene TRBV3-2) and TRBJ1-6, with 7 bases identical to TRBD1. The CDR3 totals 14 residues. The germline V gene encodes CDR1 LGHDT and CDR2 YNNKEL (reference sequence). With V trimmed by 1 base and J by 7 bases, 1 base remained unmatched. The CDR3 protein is CASSQAGGNSPLHF. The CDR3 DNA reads TGTGCCAGCAGCCAAGCAGGGGGAAATTCACCCCTCCACTTT.

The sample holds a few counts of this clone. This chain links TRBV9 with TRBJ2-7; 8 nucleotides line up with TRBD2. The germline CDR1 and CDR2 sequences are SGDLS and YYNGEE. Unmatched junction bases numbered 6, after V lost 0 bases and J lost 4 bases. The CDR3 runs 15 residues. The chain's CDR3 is CASSVDWSGSYEQYF. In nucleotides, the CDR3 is TGTGCCAGCAGCGTAGATTGGAGCGGGAGTTACGAGCAGTACTTC. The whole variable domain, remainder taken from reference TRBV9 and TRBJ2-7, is DSGVTQTPKHLITATGQRVTLRCSPRSGDLSVYWYQQSLDQGLQFLIQYYNGEERAKGNILERFSAQQFPDLHSELNLSSLELGDSALYFCASSVDWSGSYEQYFGPGTRLTVT.

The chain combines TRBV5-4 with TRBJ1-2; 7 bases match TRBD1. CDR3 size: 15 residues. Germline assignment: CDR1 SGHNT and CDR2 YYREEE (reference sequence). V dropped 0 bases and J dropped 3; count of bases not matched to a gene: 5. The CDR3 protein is CASSLGDRVDYGYTF. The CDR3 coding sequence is TGTGCCAGCAGCTTGGGAGACAGGGTAGACTATGGCTACACCTTC.

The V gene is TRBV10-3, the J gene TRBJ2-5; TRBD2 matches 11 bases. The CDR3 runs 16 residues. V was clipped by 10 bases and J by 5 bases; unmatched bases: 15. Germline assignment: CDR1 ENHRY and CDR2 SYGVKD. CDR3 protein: CATARTSGSYAETQYF. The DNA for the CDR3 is TGTGCCACCGCCCGGACTAGCGGGTCTTATGCTGAGACCCAGTACTTC.

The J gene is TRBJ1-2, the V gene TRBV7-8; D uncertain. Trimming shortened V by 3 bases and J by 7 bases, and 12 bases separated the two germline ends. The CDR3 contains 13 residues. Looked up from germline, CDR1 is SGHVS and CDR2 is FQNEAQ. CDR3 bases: TGTGCCAGCAGCTTCGAAGACGGGTCTGGCTACACCTTC. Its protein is CASSFEDGSGYTF. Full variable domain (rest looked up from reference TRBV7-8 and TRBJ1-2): GAGVSQSPRYKVAKRGQDVALRCDPISGHVSLFWYQQALGQGPEFLTYFQNEAQLDKSGLPSDRFFAERPEGSVSTLKIQRTQQEDSAVYLCASSFEDGSGYTFGSGTRLTVV.

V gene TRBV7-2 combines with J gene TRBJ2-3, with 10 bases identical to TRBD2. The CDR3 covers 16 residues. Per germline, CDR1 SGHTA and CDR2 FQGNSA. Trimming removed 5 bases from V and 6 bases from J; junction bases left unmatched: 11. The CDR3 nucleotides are TGTGCCAGCAGCAACGGTCCCCCGACTAGCGGGGATACGCAGTATTTT. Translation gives CASSNGPPTSGDTQYF. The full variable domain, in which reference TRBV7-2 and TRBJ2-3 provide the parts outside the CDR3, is GAGVSQSPSNKVTEKGKDVELRCDPISGHTALYWYRQSLGQGLEFLIYFQGNSAPDKSGLPSDRFSAERTGGSVSTLTIQRTQQEDSAVYLCASSNGPPTSGDTQYFGPGTRLTVL.

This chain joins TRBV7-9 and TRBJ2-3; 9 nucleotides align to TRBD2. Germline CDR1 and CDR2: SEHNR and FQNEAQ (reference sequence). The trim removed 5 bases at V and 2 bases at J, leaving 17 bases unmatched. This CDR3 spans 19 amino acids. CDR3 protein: CASSRRSNGREGPTDTQYF. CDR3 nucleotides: TGTGCCAGCAGCCGACGGAGCAATGGGCGGGAGGGTCCCACAGATACGCAGTATTTT.

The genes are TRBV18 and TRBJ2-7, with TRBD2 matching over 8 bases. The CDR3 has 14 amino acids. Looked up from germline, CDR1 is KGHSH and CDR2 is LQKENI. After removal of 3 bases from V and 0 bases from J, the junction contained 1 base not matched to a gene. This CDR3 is CASSPLAGSYEQYF. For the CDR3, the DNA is TGTGCCAGCTCACCGCTAGCGGGCTCCTACGAGCAGTACTTC.

The CDR3 loop reads CAISGRTGLGYGTEAFF. The CDR3 DNA follows: TGTGCCATCAGTGGAAGGACAGGCCTGGGGTATGGCACTGAAGCTTTCTTT. The gene calls are TRBV10-3 and TRBJ1-1, with 7 bases that match TRBD1. CDR3 size: 17 residues. Looked up from germline, CDR1 is ENHRY and CDR2 is SYGVKD. The ends lost 4 bases at V and 4 bases at J; junction bases unmatched: 15.

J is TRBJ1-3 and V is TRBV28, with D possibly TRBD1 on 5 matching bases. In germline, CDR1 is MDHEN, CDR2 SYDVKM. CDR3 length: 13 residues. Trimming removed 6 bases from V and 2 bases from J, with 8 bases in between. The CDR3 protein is CASRKTAGNTIYF. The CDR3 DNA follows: TGTGCCAGCAGGAAGACAGCTGGAAACACCATATATTTT.

CDR3 sequence reads: CASTRGNEQFF. CDR3 sequence (DNA): TGTGCCAGCACCCGGGGCAATGAGCAGTTCTTC. The chain combines TRBV9 with TRBJ2-1; a weak D match, TRBD2 (5 bases). Trimming left V 6 bases short and J 6 bases short, with 7 bases between. Germline values: CDR1 SGDLS, CDR2 YYNGEE. The CDR3 runs 11 residues.

DNA of the CDR3: TGTGCCAGCAGTTTGGGGGGAGGGGGAACTGAAGCTTTCTTT. Translating gives CASSLGGGGTEAFF. The chain employs TRBV27 and TRBJ1-1, with D possibly TRBD1 on 6 matching bases. V was clipped by 3 bases and J by 5 bases, with 13 bases between them. This CDR3 contains 14 residues. Germline V lookup: CDR1 MNHEY, CDR2 SMNVEV (reference sequence).

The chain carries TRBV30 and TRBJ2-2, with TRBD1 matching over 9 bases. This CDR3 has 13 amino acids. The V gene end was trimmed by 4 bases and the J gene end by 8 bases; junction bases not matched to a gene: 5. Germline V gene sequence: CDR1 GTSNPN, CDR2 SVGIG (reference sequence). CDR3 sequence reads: CAWTHRGRGELFF. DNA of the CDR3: TGTGCCTGGACCCACAGGGGGCGGGGGGAGCTGTTTTTT.

The DNA for the CDR3 is TGTGCCAGTAGTGGACAGAGAGGAAACACCATATATTTT. The encoded protein is CASSGQRGNTIYF. The chain is built from TRBV19 and TRBJ1-3; possible D gene TRBD1, 6 bases. CDR1 and CDR2 from the germline V gene are LNHDA and SQIVND (reference sequence). The CDR3 is 13 residues long. V was clipped by 5 bases and J by 4 bases, with 9 bases between them. Full variable domain (remainder filled in from reference TRBV19 and TRBJ1-3): DGGITQSPKYLFRKEGQNVTLSCEQNLNHDAMYWYRQDPGQGLRLIYYSQIVNDFQKGDIAEGYSVSREKKESFPLTVTSAQKNPTAFYLCASSGQRGNTIYFGEGSWLTVV.

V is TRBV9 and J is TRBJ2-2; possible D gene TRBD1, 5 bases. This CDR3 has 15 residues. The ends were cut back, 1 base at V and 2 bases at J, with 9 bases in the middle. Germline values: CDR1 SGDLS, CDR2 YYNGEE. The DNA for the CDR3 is TGTGCCAGCAGCGTATTGGACACTAACACCGGGGAGCTGTTTTTT. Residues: CASSVLDTNTGELFF.

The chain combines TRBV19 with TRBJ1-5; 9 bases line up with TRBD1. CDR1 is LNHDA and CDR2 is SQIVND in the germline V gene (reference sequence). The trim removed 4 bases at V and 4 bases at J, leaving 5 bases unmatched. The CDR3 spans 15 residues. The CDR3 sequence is CASSTGDRENQPQHF. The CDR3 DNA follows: TGTGCCAGTAGTACCGGGGACAGGGAAAATCAGCCCCAGCATTTT.

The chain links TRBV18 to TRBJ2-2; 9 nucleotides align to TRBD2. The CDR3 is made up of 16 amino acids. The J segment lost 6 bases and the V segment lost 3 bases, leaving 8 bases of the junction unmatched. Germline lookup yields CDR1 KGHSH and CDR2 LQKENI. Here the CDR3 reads CASSPVSGSVPGELFF. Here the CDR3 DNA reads TGTGCCAGCTCACCGGTTAGCGGGAGTGTCCCCGGGGAGCTGTTTTTT.

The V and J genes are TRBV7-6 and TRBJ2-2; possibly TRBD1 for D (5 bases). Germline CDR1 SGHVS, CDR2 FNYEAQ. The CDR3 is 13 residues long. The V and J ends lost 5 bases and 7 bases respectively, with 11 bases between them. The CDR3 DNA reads TGTGCCAGCAGCCTACAGGCGCTCGGGGAGCTGTTTTTT. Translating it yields CASSLQALGELFF.